This TCR beta chain is drawn from a study of HIV-infected children after antiretroviral therapy interruption. About the study: Children's median ages were around 9.1 years and 8 years by group. EBV and CMV exposure was recorded in most children. General observations from the study: By the end of treatment interruption, naive CD4+ clonality (Gini) increased.

This clonotype was picked up many times. Antigen unknown. A 3' RACE protocol on RNA, with unique molecular identifiers, produced the TCR library. MiXCR, applied by TCRdb to the 3' RACE reads, yields one record per CDR3 protein. The sample shows 90,000 or so distinct CDR3 sequences, about 7.2% of them seen only once. Treatment of the sample: PENTA 11 planned treatment interruption arm or continuous ART arm. The sequence derives from a pool of human donors with HIV. The sequencing used CD45RA+ CD4+ T cells from PBMCs, pooled from several time points, collected from a donor given antiretroviral therapy, either interrupted or continuous. Subset described: naive CD4+ CD45RA+ CD45RO- T cells.

In nucleotides, the CDR3 is TGTGCCAGCAGTTTAATGGGGGGGGGCTACAATGAGCAGTTCTTC. Its protein is CASSLMGGGYNEQFF. The chain carries TRBV12-3 or TRBV12-4 and TRBJ2-1; 7 positions match TRBD2. This CDR3 contains 15 residues. V lost 2 bases, J lost 3 bases, and 4 bases stayed unmatched.